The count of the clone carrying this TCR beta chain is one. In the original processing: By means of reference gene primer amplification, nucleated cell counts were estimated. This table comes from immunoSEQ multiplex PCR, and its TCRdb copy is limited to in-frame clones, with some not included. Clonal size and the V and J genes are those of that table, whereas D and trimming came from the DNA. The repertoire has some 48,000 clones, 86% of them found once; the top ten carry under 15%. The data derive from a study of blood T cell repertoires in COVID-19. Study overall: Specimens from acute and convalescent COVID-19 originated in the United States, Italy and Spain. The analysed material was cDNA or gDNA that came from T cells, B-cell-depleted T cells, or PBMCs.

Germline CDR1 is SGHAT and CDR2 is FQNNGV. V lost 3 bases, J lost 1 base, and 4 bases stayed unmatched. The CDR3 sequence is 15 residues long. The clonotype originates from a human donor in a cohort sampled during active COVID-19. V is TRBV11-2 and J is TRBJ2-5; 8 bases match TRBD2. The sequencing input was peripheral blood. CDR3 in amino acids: CASSFGGGPQETQYF. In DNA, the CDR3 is TGTGCCAGCAGCTTCGGGGGGGGACCCCAAGAGACCCAGTACTTC. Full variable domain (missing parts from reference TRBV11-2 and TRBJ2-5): EAGVAQSPRYKIIEKRQSVAFWCNPISGHATLYWYQQILGQGPKLLIQFQNNGVVDDSQLPKDRFSAERLKGVDSTLKIQPAKLEDSAVYLCASSFGGGPQETQYFGPGTRLLVL.